The clone carrying this TCR beta chain came up a few times. Its specificity is not known. The read finishes 3 residues shy of the CDR3 end, and the germline J gene is used to complete it. Per the germline V gene, CDR1 is SGHTA and CDR2 is FQGTGA. This CDR3 has 13 residues. V dropped 0 bases and J dropped 9; count of bases not matched to a gene: 0. The record originates from a study of T cell clonality in common variable immunodeficiency. Overall study findings and caveats: In common variable immunodeficiency, TCR beta chains reportedly carried fewer deletions and N-nucleotide insertions. CVID subjects showed higher TCRbeta clonality than healthy controls.

Some clones are missing from TCRdb's copy, which holds only in-frame ones; the method was immunoSEQ multiplex PCR. This sample shows some 11,000 clones and no singletons; approximately 6% rests with the ten largest. Diagnosis required reduced IgG, IgA and/or IgM with specific antibody deficiency. For at least one year, all CVID subjects received replacement immunoglobulin. The chain couples TRBV7-3 to TRBJ2-1; 9 positions match TRBD2. The sequence derives from a human donor with common variable immunodeficiency. Specimen: peripheral blood mononuclear cells. CDR3 amino acids: CASSLTAGGEQFF. The sequenced CDR3 bases are TGTGCCAGCAGCTTAACAGCGGGAGGTGAG.